This TCR beta chain came from a study of T-cell memory formation after mild COVID-19. Study-level background: TCR clusters showed largely donor specificity.

CDR3 length: 12 amino acids. The germline CDR1 and CDR2 sequences are LNHDA and SQIVND (reference sequence). Deletions cut 11 bases from V and 0 bases from J, with 10 bases between. TCR alpha and TCR beta cDNA libraries carrying sample barcodes and UMIs were produced by 5'RACE using constant-segment primers. Via MiXCR, TCRdb re-called the 5' RACE reads, giving one row per CDR3 protein. The sample holds approximately 570,000 distinct CDR3 sequences, roughly 18% seen once. Findings of the study overall: Memory from before infection featured some responding clones, which suggests cross-reactive memory joined. A second wave expanding day 15 to 37 was CD4+-biased; contracting clones were balanced.

This clonotype was observed a few times. Its cognate antigen is unknown. Sequenced: PBMCs or a T cell subset sorted from them (not recorded which). The chain couples TRBV19 to TRBJ1-1; D perhaps matches TRBD1 (5 bases). This TCR was sampled from an adult woman who had mild COVID-19 (a few samples of this study predate the infection). Cell type and time point are not known. The CDR3, as DNA: TGTGCCGTGCTGGGGCTGAACACTGAAGCTTTCTTT. Its protein product is CAVLGLNTEAFF. Full variable domain (missing parts from reference TRBV19 and TRBJ1-1): DGGITQSPKYLFRKEGQNVTLSCEQNLNHDAMYWYRQDPGQGLRLIYYSQIVNDFQKGDIAEGYSVSREKKESFPLTVTSAQKNPTAFYLCAVLGLNTEAFFGQGTRLTVV.